These 20 T cell receptor beta chains were sequenced from one sample in a study of T cell repertoires in cytomegalovirus infection. TCRdb reprocessed the reads with MiXCR, giving one entry per CDR3 protein. The data show 370,000 or so distinct CDR3 sequences, roughly a third seen once. Their antigen targets remain unknown. This specimen was cultured PBMCs, taken from culture after CMV antigen stimulation. The receptors originated from a human donor in good health (CMV status not recorded). Some clones in this sample may be carry-over from other donors' samples.

V and J are TRBV11-3 and TRBJ2-5, with 11 nucleotides matching TRBD2. The CDR3 runs to 17 residues. The ends lost 1 base at V and 3 bases at J; junction bases unmatched: 7. From germline, CDR1 is SGHNT and CDR2 YENEEA. CDR3 bases: TGTGCCAGCAGCTTAGGAATAGCGGGAGGGCCAGAAGAGACCCAGTACTTC. Its translation is CASSLGIAGGPEETQYF.

Only a few counts were recorded for this clonotype. The chain combines TRBV11-2 with TRBJ1-5; weak D call: TRBD1 (6 bases). Trimming took 5 bases from V and 4 from J, leaving 15 bases between them. The CDR3 is 15 residues long. CDR1 and CDR2 (germline): SGHAT, FQNNGV. The CDR3 region is CASSDPRTANQPQHF. The CDR3, as DNA: TGTGCCAGCAGCGACCCACGGACAGCTAATCAGCCCCAGCATTTT.

The table lists this clonotype with a few counts. V gene TRBV7-2 combines with J gene TRBJ1-1, with 9 bases fitting TRBD1. The germline gives CDR1 SGHTA, CDR2 FQGNSA. CDR3 size: 14 residues. V gave up 6 bases and J gave up 5 bases; unmatched junction bases: 7. In DNA form, the CDR3 reads TGTGCCAGCAGTCTTTTGACAGGGGGAACTGAAGCTTTCTTT. It encodes CASSLLTGGTEAFF.

This clonotype was counted only a few times. The chain is built from TRBV20-1 and TRBJ2-1; 11 bases line up with TRBD1. The CDR3 length is 12 residues. J gave up 7 bases and V 7 bases, and 3 bases lay outside the gene matches. CDR1 and CDR2 from the germline V gene are DFQATT and SNEGSKA (reference sequence). CDR3 DNA sequence: TGCAGTGTTGGGACAGGGGGGAATGAGCAGTTCTTC. This gives the protein CSVGTGGNEQFF.

J is TRBJ2-7 and V is TRBV7-9, with a tentative D call TRBD2 (6 bases). This CDR3 is built from 14 residues. Deletions cut 1 base from V and 7 bases from J, with 14 bases between. The V gene's germline CDR1 is SEHNR and CDR2 FQNEAQ (reference sequence). This CDR3 reads CASSLVPLASEQYF. CDR3 nucleotides: TGTGCCAGCAGCTTAGTACCCCTAGCGTCTGAGCAGTACTTC.

The chain links TRBV4-1 to TRBJ2-2, with TRBD2 matching over 8 bases. From germline, CDR1 is MGHRA and CDR2 YSYEKL. V shed 2 bases and J 5 bases; nucleotides not matched to a gene: 16. The CDR3 spans 19 residues. The DNA for the CDR3 is TGCGCCAGCAGCCAAATCGCGAGCCGACTAGCGAGGAGGACCGGGGAGCTGTTTTTT. It specifies CASSQIASRLARRTGELFF.

This chain joins TRBV18 and TRBJ2-1, with 11 positions matching TRBD2. CDR3 length: 15 amino acids. The J segment lost 6 bases and the V segment lost 3 bases, leaving 4 bases of the junction unmatched. CDR1 and CDR2 from the germline V gene are KGHSH and LQKENI. The DNA of the CDR3 is TGTGCCAGCTCACCGGAACTAGCGGGAGCCAATGAGCAGTTCTTC. Its translation: CASSPELAGANEQFF.

This chain connects TRBV11-3 to TRBJ2-1; D perhaps matches TRBD1 (5 bases). The germline V gene has CDR1 SGHNT and CDR2 YENEEA. V lost 2 bases, J lost 6 bases, and 11 bases lay in between. The CDR3 is 14 amino acids. The CDR3 sequence: CASSLRGTGNEQFF. The DNA for the CDR3 is TGTGCCAGCAGCTTAAGGGGCACGGGCAATGAGCAGTTCTTC. Full variable domain (missing parts from reference TRBV11-3 and TRBJ2-1): EAGVVQSPRYKIIEKKQPVAFWCNPISGHNTLYWYLQNLGQGPELLIRYENEEAVDDSQLPKDRFSAERLKGVDSTLKIQPAELGDSAVYLCASSLRGTGNEQFFGPGTRLTVL.

The chain uses TRBV19 and TRBJ2-1; possibly TRBD2 for D (7 bases). Germline V gene data show CDR1 as LNHDA and CDR2 as SQIVND (reference sequence). There are 17 residues in the CDR3. Trimming removed 3 bases from V and 5 bases from J, with 20 bases in between. The CDR3 region is CASSISLGREGDNEQFF. The CDR3 DNA sequence: TGTGCCAGTAGTATTTCCCTGGGCAGGGAGGGGGACAATGAGCAGTTCTTC.

The chain has TRBV5-3 and TRBJ2-7, with a tentative D call TRBD1 (5 bases). TRBV5-3 belongs to the ORF category, with a function that is uncertain. The CDR3 spans 13 residues. The V end was cut by 8 bases, the J end by 7 bases, with 19 bases between. In nucleotides, the CDR3 is TGTGCCAGCAGTGTCGACAGTCTTAGAGAGCAGTACGTC. This encodes CASSVDSLREQYV.

This clonotype has a handful of counts. The CDR3 sequence is CSAQRGSTDTQYF. The CDR3, as DNA: TGCAGTGCCCAGCGGGGGAGCACAGATACGCAGTATTTT. The chain joins TRBV20-1 to TRBJ2-3; TRBD2 agrees at 8 bases. Germline V gene sequence: CDR1 DFQATT, CDR2 SNEGSKA (reference sequence). The length of the CDR3 is 13 residues. V lost 6 bases to trimming and J lost 0 bases; unmatched junction nucleotides: 2.

This chain links TRBV7-2 with TRBJ1-1, with D possibly matching TRBD1 (5 bases). The germline gives CDR1 SGHTA, CDR2 FQGNSA. V dropped 1 base and J dropped 0 bases, with 12 bases sitting between them. The CDR3 runs 16 residues. CDR3: CASSLVGGYMNTEAFF. The CDR3 nucleotides are TGTGCCAGCAGCTTAGTCGGGGGATACATGAACACTGAAGCTTTCTTT.

V is TRBV7-2 and J is TRBJ2-1; D might be TRBD2 (5 bases). The length of the CDR3 is 13 residues. Germline values: CDR1 SGHTA, CDR2 FQGNSA. Trimming stripped 1 base from V and 8 bases from J, with 9 bases between. The CDR3 bases are TGTGCCAGCAGCTTAGGGTTGAGGGATGAGCAGTTCTTC. Amino acids: CASSLGLRDEQFF.

The chain uses TRBV12-3 or TRBV12-4 and TRBJ2-7; 7 positions match TRBD1. The CDR3 extends over 13 amino acids. The J segment lost 10 bases and the V segment lost 3 bases, leaving 9 bases of the junction unmatched. The CDR3 nucleotides are TGTGCCAGCAGTTTGGGCAGGGGGTATCGCCAGTACGTC. This sequence encodes CASSLGRGYRQYV.

The rearrangement uses TRBV6-5 and TRBJ1-1; TRBD1 matches 7 bases. The CDR3 spans 14 residues. V trimming: 6 bases; J trimming: 5 bases; junction bases outside the gene matches: 9. The V gene's germline CDR1 is MNHEY and CDR2 SVGAGI. The CDR3, as DNA: TGTGCCAGCAGCCTAGACAGGGTTTTAACTGAAGCTTTCTTT. Encoded protein: CASSLDRVLTEAFF.

This clonotype has a count of ten or more. The chain links TRBV7-2 to TRBJ2-1; 8 bases agree with TRBD2. V shed 5 bases and J 7 bases; nucleotides not matched to a gene: 13. Germline CDR1 reads SGHTA; CDR2 reads FQGNSA. The CDR3 sequence is 16 residues long. The DNA of the CDR3 is TGTGCCAGCAGCACCCGAACTAGCGGCGACCGGAATGAGCAGTTCTTC. It specifies CASSTRTSGDRNEQFF.

This clonotype was picked up many times. The chain carries TRBV7-2 and TRBJ2-5; D is unclear. Germline V lookup: CDR1 SGHTA, CDR2 FQGNSA. Trimming shortened V by 1 base and J by 0 bases, and 6 bases separated the two germline ends. The CDR3 runs 14 residues. The CDR3, as DNA: TGTGCCAGCAGCTTAGGTGACTACCAAGAGACCCAGTACTTC. Protein product: CASSLGDYQETQYF.

In this sample, this clonotype turned up a few times. The chain couples TRBV7-8 to TRBJ2-2; unclear D gene. Trimming removed 0 bases at V and 6 bases at J, with 8 bases between. The length of the CDR3 is 14 residues. Germline CDR1 reads SGHVS; CDR2 reads FQNEAQ. CDR3 coding DNA: TGTGCCAGCAGCTTAGCGGGAAGACCCGGGGAGCTGTTTTTT. Translation: CASSLAGRPGELFF.

The chain couples TRBV7-2 to TRBJ1-4; D ambiguous. CDR1 and CDR2 (germline): SGHTA, FQGNSA. This CDR3 comprises 13 residues. Trimming cost V 5 bases and J 4 bases, with 8 bases left between them. CDR3 sequence reads: CASSKDHNEKLFF. In DNA, the CDR3 is TGTGCCAGCAGCAAAGACCATAATGAAAAACTGTTTTTT. Based on the CDR3 plus reference TRBV7-2 and TRBJ1-4, the full variable domain is GAGVSQSPSNKVTEKGKDVELRCDPISGHTALYWYRQSLGQGLEFLIYFQGNSAPDKSGLPSDRFSAERTGGSVSTLTIQRTQQEDSAVYLCASSKDHNEKLFFGSGTQLSVL.

This rearrangement joins TRBV7-8 to TRBJ2-1; a possible D gene is TRBD2 (5 bases). V lost 1 base and J 12 bases, leaving 19 bases between the germline ends. The germline gives CDR1 SGHVS, CDR2 FQNEAQ. CDR3 length: 15 residues. The CDR3 here is CASSLGAQGFSAQFF. The CDR3 region has the DNA TGTGCCAGCAGCTTAGGGGCCCAAGGGTTTAGCGCGCAGTTCTTC.